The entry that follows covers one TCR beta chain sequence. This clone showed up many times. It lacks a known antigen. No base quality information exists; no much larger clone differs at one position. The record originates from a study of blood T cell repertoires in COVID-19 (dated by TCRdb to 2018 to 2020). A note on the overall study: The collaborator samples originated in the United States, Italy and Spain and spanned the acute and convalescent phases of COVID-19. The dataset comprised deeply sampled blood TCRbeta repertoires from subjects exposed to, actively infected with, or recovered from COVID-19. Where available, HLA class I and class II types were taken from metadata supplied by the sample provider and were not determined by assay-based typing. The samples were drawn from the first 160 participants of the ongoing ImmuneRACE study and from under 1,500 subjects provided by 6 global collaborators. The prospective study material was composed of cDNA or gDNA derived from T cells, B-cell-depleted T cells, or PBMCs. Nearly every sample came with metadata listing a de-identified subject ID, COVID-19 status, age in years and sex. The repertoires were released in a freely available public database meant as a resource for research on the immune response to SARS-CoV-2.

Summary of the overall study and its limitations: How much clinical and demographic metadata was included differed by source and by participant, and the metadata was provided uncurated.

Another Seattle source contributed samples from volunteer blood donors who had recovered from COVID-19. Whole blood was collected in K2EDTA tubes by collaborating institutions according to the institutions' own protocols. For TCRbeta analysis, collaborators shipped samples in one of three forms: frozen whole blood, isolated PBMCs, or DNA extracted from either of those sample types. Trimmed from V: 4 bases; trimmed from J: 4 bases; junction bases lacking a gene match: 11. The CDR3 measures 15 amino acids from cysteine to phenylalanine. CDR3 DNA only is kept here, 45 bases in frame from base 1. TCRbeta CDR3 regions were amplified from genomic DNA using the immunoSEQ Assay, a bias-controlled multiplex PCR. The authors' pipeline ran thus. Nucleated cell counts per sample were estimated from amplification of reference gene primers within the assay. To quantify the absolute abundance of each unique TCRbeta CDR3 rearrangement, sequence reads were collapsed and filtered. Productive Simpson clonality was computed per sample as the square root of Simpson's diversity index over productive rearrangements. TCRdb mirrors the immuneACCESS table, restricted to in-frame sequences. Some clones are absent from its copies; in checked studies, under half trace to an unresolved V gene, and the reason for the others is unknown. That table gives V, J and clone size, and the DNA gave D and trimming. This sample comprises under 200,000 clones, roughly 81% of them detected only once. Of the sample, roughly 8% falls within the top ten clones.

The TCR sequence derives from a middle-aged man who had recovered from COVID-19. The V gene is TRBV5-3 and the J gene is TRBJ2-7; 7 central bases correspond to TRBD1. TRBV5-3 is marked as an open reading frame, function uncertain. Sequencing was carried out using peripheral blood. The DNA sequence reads TGTGCCAGAAGCCTCGACAGGGCTTCGGGTTACGAGCAGTACTTC. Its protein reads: CARSLDRASGYEQYF.